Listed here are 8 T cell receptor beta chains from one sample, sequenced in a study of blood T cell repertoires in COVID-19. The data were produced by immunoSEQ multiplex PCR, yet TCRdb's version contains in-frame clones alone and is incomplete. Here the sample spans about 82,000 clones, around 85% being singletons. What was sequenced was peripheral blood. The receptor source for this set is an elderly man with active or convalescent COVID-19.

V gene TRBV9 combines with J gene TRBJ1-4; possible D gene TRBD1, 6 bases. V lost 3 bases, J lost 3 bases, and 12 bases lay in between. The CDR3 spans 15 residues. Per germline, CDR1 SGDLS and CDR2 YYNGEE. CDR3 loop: CASSAGGAANEKLFF. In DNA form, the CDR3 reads TGTGCCAGCAGCGCCGGGGGGGCGGCTAATGAAAAACTGTTTTTT.

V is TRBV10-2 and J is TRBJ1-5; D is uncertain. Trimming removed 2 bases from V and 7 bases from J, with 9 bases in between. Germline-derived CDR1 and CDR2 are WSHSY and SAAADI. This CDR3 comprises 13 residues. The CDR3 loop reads CASSEESIQPQHF. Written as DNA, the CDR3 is TGCGCCAGCAGTGAGGAGTCGATACAGCCCCAGCATTTT.

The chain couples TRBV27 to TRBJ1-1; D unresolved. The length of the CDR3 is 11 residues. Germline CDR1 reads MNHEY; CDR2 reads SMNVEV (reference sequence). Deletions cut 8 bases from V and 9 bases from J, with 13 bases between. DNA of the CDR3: TGTGCCAGCTTGGGCCCCCGGCAAGCTTTCTTT. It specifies CASLGPRQAFF.

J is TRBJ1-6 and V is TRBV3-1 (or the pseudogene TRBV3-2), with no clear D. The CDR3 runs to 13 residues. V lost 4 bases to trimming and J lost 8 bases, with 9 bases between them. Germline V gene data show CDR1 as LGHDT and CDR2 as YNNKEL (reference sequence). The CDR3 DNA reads TGTGCCAGCAGCCCTCCCGTTGATTCACCCCTCCACTTT. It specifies CASSPPVDSPLHF.

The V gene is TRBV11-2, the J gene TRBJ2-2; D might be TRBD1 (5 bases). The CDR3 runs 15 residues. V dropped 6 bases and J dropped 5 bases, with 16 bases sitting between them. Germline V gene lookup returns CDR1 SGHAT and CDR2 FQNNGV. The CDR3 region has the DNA TGTGCCAGCAGGTTACCAGGGTTTCGTACCGGGGAGCTGTTTTTT. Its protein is CASRLPGFRTGELFF.

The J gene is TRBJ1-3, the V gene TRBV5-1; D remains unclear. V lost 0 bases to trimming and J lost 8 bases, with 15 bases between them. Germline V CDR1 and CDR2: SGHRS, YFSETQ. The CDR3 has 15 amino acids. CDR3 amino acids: CASSLDEVDGDTIYF. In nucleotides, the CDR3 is TGCGCCAGCAGCTTGGACGAGGTCGACGGGGACACCATATATTTT.

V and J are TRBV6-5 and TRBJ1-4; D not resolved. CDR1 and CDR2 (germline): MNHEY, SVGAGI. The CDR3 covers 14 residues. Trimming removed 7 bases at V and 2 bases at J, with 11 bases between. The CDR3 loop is CASKEMRTNEKLFF. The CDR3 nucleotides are TGTGCCAGCAAAGAAATGAGGACTAATGAAAAACTGTTTTTT.

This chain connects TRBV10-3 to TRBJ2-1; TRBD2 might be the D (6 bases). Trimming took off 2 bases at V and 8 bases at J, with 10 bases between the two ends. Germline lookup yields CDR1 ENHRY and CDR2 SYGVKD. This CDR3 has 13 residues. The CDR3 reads CAISEGTGDEQFF. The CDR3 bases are TGTGCCATCAGTGAGGGGACTGGGGATGAGCAGTTCTTC.